This T cell receptor beta chain originates from a study of blood T cell repertoires in COVID-19. Germline assignment: CDR1 SEHNR and CDR2 FQNEAQ (reference sequence). V was pared by 3 bases and J by 2 bases, with 14 bases between. The CDR3 totals 16 residues. Clones were read by immunoSEQ multiplex PCR, and TCRdb kept only the in-frame ones, dropping some. Of some 300,000 clones in the sample, just under 90% are singletons; the top ten hold 2.5% to 3.5%. The chain links TRBV7-9 to TRBJ2-1; D gene unclear. The material sequenced was PBMCs or T cells enriched from blood (not recorded which). The source is a woman aged 50 to 65 who had been exposed to COVID-19. CDR3 sequence: CASSFSVGITYNEQFF. The DNA of the CDR3 is TGTGCCAGCAGCTTCTCCGTCGGTATAACCTACAATGAGCAGTTCTTC.